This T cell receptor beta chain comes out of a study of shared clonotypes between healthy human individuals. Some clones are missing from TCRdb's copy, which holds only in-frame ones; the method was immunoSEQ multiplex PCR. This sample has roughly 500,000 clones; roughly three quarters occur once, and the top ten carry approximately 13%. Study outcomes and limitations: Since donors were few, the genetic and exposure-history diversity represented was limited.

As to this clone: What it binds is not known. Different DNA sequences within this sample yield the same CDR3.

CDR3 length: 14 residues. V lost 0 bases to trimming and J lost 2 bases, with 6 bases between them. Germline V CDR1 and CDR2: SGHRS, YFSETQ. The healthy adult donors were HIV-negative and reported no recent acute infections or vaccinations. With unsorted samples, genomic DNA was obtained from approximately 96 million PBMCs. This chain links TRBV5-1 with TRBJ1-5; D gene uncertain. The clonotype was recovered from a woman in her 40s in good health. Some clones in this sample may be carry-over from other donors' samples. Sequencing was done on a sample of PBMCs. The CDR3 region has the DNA TGCGCCAGCAGCTTGGTCGGAGGCAATCAGCCCCAGCATTTT. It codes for CASSLVGGNQPQHF.